A single sample is the source of the 14 T cell receptor beta chains below, sequenced in a study of shared clonotypes between healthy human individuals. Profiling relied on immunoSEQ multiplex PCR, and the TCRdb table lists in-frame clones only, not all of them. The top ten clones hold less than 0.35% of a sample with roughly 400,000 clones, 96% of them seen once. Sequencing was done on a sample of memory CD8+ T cells sorted from blood. The sample's subset: CD45RO+ cells pooled with CCR7-negative TemRA cells. The receptors come from a man aged 25-45 years in good health.

The chain recombines TRBV6-1 with TRBJ1-5; D gene uncertain. Trimming removed 7 bases at V and 5 bases at J, with 12 bases between. The CDR3 extends over 13 amino acids. Germline lookup yields CDR1 MNHNS and CDR2 SASEGT. CDR3 in DNA: TGTGCCAGCACCCTAGGGAGGGATCAGCCCCAGCATTTT. Encoded protein: CASTLGRDQPQHF.

The rearrangement uses TRBV2 and TRBJ2-1; 11 bases map to TRBD2. CDR1 is SNHLY, CDR2 FYNNEI, per germline. The CDR3 length is 17 residues. The ends lost 0 bases at V and 5 bases at J; junction bases unmatched: 6. The CDR3 sequence: CASSEALRGLADNEQFF. The DNA of the CDR3 is TGTGCCAGCAGTGAAGCGCTTCGGGGACTAGCGGACAATGAGCAGTTCTTC.

The chain has TRBV19 and TRBJ2-1; 11 bases agree with TRBD2. This CDR3 is built from 18 residues. The V gene's germline CDR1 is LNHDA and CDR2 SQIVND (reference sequence). Losses at the gene ends were 5 bases for V and 2 bases for J; bases not matched to a gene: 11. CDR3 bases: TGTGCCAGTAGTCCAATCTTAGCGGGAGGGTGGGCCTACAATGAGCAGTTCTTC. It specifies CASSPILAGGWAYNEQFF.

V gene TRBV10-3 combines with J gene TRBJ1-2; D may be TRBD1 (5 bases). This CDR3 contains 17 residues. Trimming pared 0 bases from V and 4 bases from J, leaving 18 bases between. The V gene's germline CDR1 is ENHRY and CDR2 SYGVKD. The CDR3 nucleotides read TGTGCCATCAGTGAGTCGATAGCTTGGCAGGGATCCTATGGCTACACCTTC. Translated, it gives CAISESIAWQGSYGYTF.

This chain links TRBV11-2 with TRBJ2-3, with a weak D call TRBD2 (5 bases). Deletions cut 4 bases from V and 0 bases from J, with 17 bases between. The CDR3 has 17 amino acids. Germline lookup yields CDR1 SGHAT and CDR2 FQNNGV. CDR3 in DNA: TGTGCCAGCAGCTCGACCTTAAGCGGAGGCAGCACAGATACGCAGTATTTT. Translated: CASSSTLSGGSTDTQYF.

V is TRBV6-6 and J is TRBJ2-3; tentative D call: TRBD1 (5 bases). V lost 0 bases and J lost 1, with 8 bases in between. The CDR3 consists of 15 residues. CDR1 is MNHNY, CDR2 SVGAGI, per germline (reference sequence). CDR3 loop: CASSYSVQGTDTQYF. The CDR3, as DNA: TGTGCCAGCAGTTACTCCGTACAGGGCACAGATACGCAGTATTTT.

This clone was counted a single time. The chain has TRBV23-1 and TRBJ1-5; TRBD1 might be the D (6 bases). TRBV23-1 is placed among ORFs of uncertain function. V was shortened by 2 bases and J by 3 bases, with 11 bases between the two germline ends. This CDR3 is 15 amino acids long. The CDR3 DNA sequence: TGCGCCAGCAGTCAAATGACAGGTCCCAATCAGCCCCAGCATTTT. The encoded protein is CASSQMTGPNQPQHF.

The J gene is TRBJ2-7, the V gene TRBV28, with a tentative D call TRBD2 (6 bases). The V end lost 1 base, the J end lost 5 bases, and 12 bases lay between the germline ends. The germline CDR1 and CDR2 sequences are MDHEN and SYDVKM. The CDR3 is 14 residues long. Here the CDR3 DNA reads TGTGCCAGCAGTTTATTCGGAGGGCCCAACGAGCAGTACTTC. Translation: CASSLFGGPNEQYF. The full variable domain, rest sourced from reference TRBV28 and TRBJ2-7, is DVKVTQSSRYLVKRTGEKVFLECVQDMDHENMFWYRQDPGLGLRLIYFSYDVKMKEKGDIPEGYSVSREKKERFSLILESASTNQTSMYLCASSLFGGPNEQYFGPGTRLTVT.

V gene TRBV20-1 combines with J gene TRBJ1-1, with a weak D call TRBD1 (5 bases). The germline V gene has CDR1 DFQATT and CDR2 SNEGSKA (reference sequence). The CDR3 extends over 11 amino acids. V lost 6 bases and J 6 bases, leaving 11 bases between the germline ends. CDR3 in DNA: TGCAGTGCCAAAACAGGACCTGAAGCTTTCTTT. This codes for CSAKTGPEAFF.

A note on this clone: The same CDR3 arises from other DNA sequences in this sample as well. This sequence joins TRBV5-1 and TRBJ1-2; the D is unclear. The CDR3 is made up of 12 amino acids. In germline, CDR1 is SGHRS, CDR2 YFSETQ. The V and J ends lost 0 bases and 3 bases respectively, with 3 bases between them. In nucleotides, the CDR3 is TGCGCCAGCAGCTTGGGAGACTATGGCTACACCTTC. Protein: CASSLGDYGYTF.

About this clone itself: This same CDR3 is encoded by further DNA sequences in the sample. The rearrangement uses TRBV5-1 and TRBJ2-7; no firm D call. The ends were cut back, 2 bases at V and 0 bases at J, with 3 bases in the middle. This CDR3 is built from 12 residues. Germline V gives CDR1 SGHRS, CDR2 YFSETQ. The CDR3: CASSFNSYEQYF. DNA of the CDR3: TGCGCCAGCAGCTTCAACTCCTACGAGCAGTACTTC.

The chain recombines TRBV7-2 with TRBJ2-7; the D gene could be TRBD1 or TRBD2 (6 bases each). V was cut by 5 bases and J by 0 bases, with 17 bases left in between. Germline V gene lookup returns CDR1 SGHTA and CDR2 FQGNSA. This CDR3 has 16 residues. CDR3 coding DNA: TGTGCCAGCAGCCCCCGACAGGCGGGGTCCTCCTACGAGCAGTACTTC. The encoded protein is CASSPRQAGSSYEQYF.

The rearrangement links TRBV19 to TRBJ2-2, with 7 nucleotides matching TRBD2. V trimming: 7 bases; J trimming: 7 bases; junction bases outside the gene matches: 9. Germline values: CDR1 LNHDA, CDR2 SQIVND (reference sequence). The CDR3 sequence is 14 residues long. The CDR3 protein is CASTQREWVGELFF. CDR3 nucleotides: TGTGCCAGTACTCAGCGGGAATGGGTCGGGGAGCTGTTTTTT.

This chain connects TRBV28 to TRBJ2-7; unclear D gene. The CDR3 covers 12 residues. Germline CDR1 reads MDHEN; CDR2 reads SYDVKM. Trimming took 8 bases from V and 5 from J, leaving 13 bases between them. CDR3 sequence reads: CASAEQADEQYF. The CDR3 DNA reads as TGTGCCAGCGCCGAGCAGGCAGACGAGCAGTACTTC.